One sample yielded the 8 T cell receptor beta chains listed below, sequenced in a study of blood T cell repertoires in COVID-19. Clones were sequenced by immunoSEQ multiplex PCR, and TCRdb holds only the in-frame ones, with some missing. The table records around 260,000 clones, 75% to 90% of them present only once. The sample was peripheral blood. These receptor sequences come from a man in his 60s who had recovered from COVID-19.

V and J are TRBV5-1 and TRBJ2-7; 13 nucleotides align to TRBD2. This CDR3 is built from 15 residues. Germline V lookup: CDR1 SGHRS, CDR2 YFSETQ. With 4 bases clipped from V and 4 bases from J, the junction kept 5 bases outside the gene matches. This chain's CDR3 is CASSPRTSGGYEQYF. CDR3 DNA: TGCGCCAGCAGCCCCAGGACTAGCGGGGGTTACGAGCAGTACTTC.

V gene TRBV19 combines with J gene TRBJ2-3; the D is unclear. The germline V and J ends were trimmed by 3 bases and 0 bases, with 7 bases remaining between them. The CDR3 is 14 amino acids. Germline assignment: CDR1 LNHDA and CDR2 SQIVND (reference sequence). The CDR3 reads CASSMGVSTDTQYF. The CDR3 DNA is TGTGCCAGTAGTATGGGCGTGAGCACAGATACGCAGTATTTT.

V and J are TRBV4-1 and TRBJ2-2; no firm D call. Germline V CDR1 and CDR2: MGHRA, YSYEKL. V lost 7 bases and J 2 bases, leaving 17 bases between the germline ends. The CDR3 contains 16 residues. CDR3 residues: CASNKDPRRNTGELFF. DNA for the CDR3: TGCGCCAGCAACAAGGATCCCCGGAGAAACACCGGGGAGCTGTTTTTT.

This chain uses TRBV4-1 with TRBJ2-7; TRBD2 might be the D (6 bases). Trimming shortened V by 0 bases and J by 1 base, and 16 bases separated the two germline ends. The CDR3 consists of 17 residues. Germline V gives CDR1 MGHRA, CDR2 YSYEKL. CDR3 bases: TGCGCCAGCAGCCAAGATTTAACGGGACTCCTATCCTACGAGCAGTACTTC. This gives the protein CASSQDLTGLLSYEQYF.

The rearrangement joins TRBV29-1 to TRBJ2-3, with TRBD2 identical over 10 bases. Germline trimming cut 4 bases from V and 4 bases from J; bases unmatched to any gene: 14. The CDR3 has 17 amino acids. Germline V gene data show CDR1 as SQVTM and CDR2 as ANQGSEA. In nucleotides, the CDR3 is TGCAGCGTTGTTGGTTCTCAGCGGGAGGGCCACGCAGATACGCAGTATTTT. Translated: CSVVGSQREGHADTQYF.

This chain links TRBV6-4 with TRBJ1-5; 9 bases line up with TRBD1. CDR3 length equals 18 residues. Trimming cost V 2 bases and J 0 bases; bases outside gene matches: 8. CDR1 and CDR2 (germline): MRHNA, SNTAGT. CDR3 sequence reads: CASSDGTGPANSNQPQHF. The CDR3 DNA sequence: TGTGCCAGCAGTGACGGGACAGGGCCCGCGAATAGCAATCAGCCCCAGCATTTT.

This clone turned up a few times. The genes are TRBV10-2 and TRBJ1-2; TRBD1 aligns across 11 bases. The CDR3 loop spans 12 amino acids. In germline, CDR1 is WSHSY, CDR2 SAAADI. V gave up 6 bases and J gave up 6 bases; unmatched junction bases: 0. This chain's CDR3 is CASRGQGDGYTF. CDR3 nucleotide sequence: TGCGCCAGCAGGGGACAGGGGGATGGCTACACCTTC.

This clone occurred once. V is TRBV18 and J is TRBJ2-1, with TRBD2 matching 8 bases. Looked up from germline, CDR1 is KGHSH and CDR2 is LQKENI. J lost 6 bases, V lost 0 bases, and 7 bases had no gene match. This CDR3 region has 16 residues. The CDR3 DNA is TGTGCCAGCTCACCACCGTTGAGGACTAGCCTCAATGAGCAGTTCTTC. Its translation is CASSPPLRTSLNEQFF. Filled out from reference TRBV18 and TRBJ2-1, the complete variable domain reads NAGVMQNPRHLVRRRGQEARLRCSPMKGHSHVYWYRQLPEEGLKFMVYLQKENIIDESGMPKERFSAEFPKEGPSILRIQQVVRGDSAAYFCASSPPLRTSLNEQFFGPGTRLTVL.